The 14 T cell receptor beta chains below were found in one sample sequenced in a study of neurological immune-mediated disorders. Using its own MiXCR run on the 5' RACE reads, TCRdb lists one record per CDR3 protein. The sample has roughly 16,000 distinct CDR3 sequences, roughly 14% seen once. Sequencing was done on a sample of PBMCs. The receptors were gathered from a man between 60 and 70 years old with HTLV-1-associated myelopathy (HAM/TSP).

Points on this clonotype: Compared with germline, one end of the junction differs, possibly owing to a read error. The rearrangement links TRBV3-1 to TRBJ2-1; the match to TRBD2 covers 10 bases. This CDR3 has 14 residues. From germline, CDR1 is LGHDT and CDR2 YNNKEL (reference sequence). CDR3 bases: TGTGCCAGCAGCACGAGACTAGCGGGCAATGAGCAGTTCTTT. This codes for CASSTRLAGNEQFF.

By sample share, this clonotype is large (0.1 to 1%). The CDR3 DNA reads TGTGCCAGTAACCGGGACAGGGGTTTACCCGGGGAGCTGTTTTTT. Amino acid sequence: CASNRDRGLPGELFF. This chain connects TRBV7-9 to TRBJ2-2; TRBD1 aligns across 10 bases. The CDR3 spans 15 residues. Germline V gives CDR1 SEHNR, CDR2 FQNEAQ (reference sequence). Trimming took 9 bases from V and 6 from J; bases not matched to a gene: 10. Variable domain in full (rest from reference TRBV7-9 and TRBJ2-2): DTGVSQNPRHKITKRGQNVTFRCDPISEHNRLYWYRQTLGQGPEFLTYFQNEAQLEKSRLLSDRFSAERPKGSFSTLEIQRTEQGDSAMYLCASNRDRGLPGELFFGEGSRLTVL.

Written as DNA, the CDR3 is TGTGCCAGCAGCCAAGAATTGTGGTCCACCGGGGAGCTGTTTTTT. Translating gives CASSQELWSTGELFF. The rearrangement links TRBV14 to TRBJ2-2; the D is unclear. Germline loops: CDR1 SGHDN, CDR2 FVKESK. V lost 0 bases, J lost 4 bases, and 9 bases lay in between. The CDR3 consists of 15 residues.

This clonotype was seen only once. J is TRBJ2-7 and V is TRBV29-1; D possibly uses TRBD1 or TRBD2 (5 bases each). The CDR3 runs 14 residues. Germline assignment: CDR1 SQVTM and CDR2 ANQGSEA. V was trimmed by 1 base and J by 3 bases, leaving 13 bases between them. Written as DNA, the CDR3 is TGCAGCGTTGAAGGGGGGATTGGGATCTACGAGCAGTACTTC. This gives the protein CSVEGGIGIYEQYF.

This clonotype is deemed medium-sized. The chain employs TRBV10-3 and TRBJ1-1, with D unclear. V dropped 3 bases and J dropped 4 bases, with 18 bases sitting between them. CDR3 length: 16 amino acids. The V gene's germline CDR1 is ENHRY and CDR2 SYGVKD. This chain's CDR3 is CAISDSFAASGTEAFF. The DNA of the CDR3 is TGTGCCATCAGTGATTCGTTTGCGGCTAGTGGCACTGAAGCTTTCTTT.

This clonotype was counted at least ten times. This rearrangement joins TRBV3-1 to TRBJ2-2, with 7 bases aligning to TRBD1. V was pared by 7 bases and J by 1 base, with 3 bases of the junction left unmatched. From germline, CDR1 is LGHDT and CDR2 YNNKEL (reference sequence). The length of the CDR3 is 14 residues. As DNA, the CDR3 is TGTGCCAGCAAGGACAGGTTGAACACCGGGGAGCTGTTTTTT. As protein: CASKDRLNTGELFF.

In its sample, this clonotype was seen many times. A much larger clone differs by one base, so this may be a read error. This chain connects TRBV7-2 to TRBJ2-7; D unresolved. This CDR3 contains 11 residues. CDR1 and CDR2 from the germline V gene are SGHTA and FQGNSA. The DNA for the CDR3 is TGTGTCAGCAGCTCCGCCTACGAGCAGTACTTC. Translating it yields CVSSSAYEQYF.

This clonotype has at least ten counts. V is TRBV5-1 and J is TRBJ2-1, with 8 bases lining up with TRBD1. J gave up 6 bases and V 3 bases, and 8 bases lay outside the gene matches. The length of the CDR3 is 15 residues. Germline CDR1 is SGHRS and CDR2 is YFSETQ. CDR3 coding DNA: TGCGCCAGCAGCTCTGGACAGGGTTTTCGCAATGAGCAGTTCTTC. This translates into CASSSGQGFRNEQFF.

In this sample, this clonotype turned up many times. This chain connects TRBV11-2 to TRBJ1-1, with D perhaps matching TRBD1 (6 bases). The CDR3 has 12 residues. V was shortened by 4 bases and J by 5 bases, with 8 bases between the two germline ends. CDR1 and CDR2 from the germline V gene are SGHAT and FQNNGV. The CDR3 region has the DNA TGTGCCAGCAGCTCAGGGGTAACTGAAGCTTTCTTT. It codes for CASSSGVTEAFF.

The table lists this clonotype with many counts. V gene TRBV7-2 combines with J gene TRBJ1-2; 11 bases map to TRBD1. This CDR3 is built from 16 residues. Unmatched junction bases numbered 10, after V lost 5 bases and J lost 5 bases. Germline V gene lookup returns CDR1 SGHTA and CDR2 FQGNSA. This CDR3 reads CASSPAGTGGVYGYTF. The CDR3 region has the DNA TGTGCCAGCAGCCCGGCAGGGACAGGGGGGGTTTATGGCTACACCTTC. The full variable domain, in which reference TRBV7-2 and TRBJ1-2 provide the parts outside the CDR3, is GAGVSQSPSNKVTEKGKDVELRCDPISGHTALYWYRQSLGQGLEFLIYFQGNSAPDKSGLPSDRFSAERTGGSVSTLTIQRTQQEDSAVYLCASSPAGTGGVYGYTFGSGTRLTVV.

In this sample, this clonotype turned up many times. This chain connects TRBV5-1 to TRBJ2-3; D unresolved. V was clipped by 1 base and J by 5 bases, with 11 bases between them. Per germline, CDR1 SGHRS and CDR2 YFSETQ. The CDR3 loop spans 14 amino acids. The CDR3 loop is CASSLTDLEDTQYF. The CDR3 bases are TGCGCCAGCAGCTTGACTGACTTGGAAGATACGCAGTATTTT.

This clonotype was observed at least ten times. The chain employs TRBV11-2 and TRBJ2-7; D possibly matches TRBD1 or TRBD2 (5 bases each). Trimming left V 3 bases short and J 12 bases short, with 12 bases between. The CDR3 runs to 11 residues. Germline V lookup: CDR1 SGHAT, CDR2 FQNNGV. The chain's CDR3 is CASSFGAGLYF. Written as DNA, the CDR3 is TGTGCCAGCAGCTTCGGGGCAGGTTTGTACTTC. Full variable domain (remainder filled in from reference TRBV11-2 and TRBJ2-7): EAGVAQSPRYKIIEKRQSVAFWCNPISGHATLYWYQQILGQGPKLLIQFQNNGVVDDSQLPKDRFSAERLKGVDSTLKIQPAKLEDSAVYLCASSFGAGLYFGPGTRLTVT.

The table lists this clonotype with many counts. CDR3 residues: CSARGSMTKWNTEAFF. The CDR3 DNA sequence: TGCAGTGCTAGAGGATCGATGACCAAGTGGAACACTGAAGCTTTCTTT. The rearrangement joins TRBV20-1 to TRBJ1-1; D is ambiguous. In germline, CDR1 is DFQATT, CDR2 SNEGSKA (reference sequence). The V gene lost 1 base and the J gene lost 1 base, with 16 bases spanning the gap. CDR3 length: 16 amino acids.

This clonotype was seen many times. The J gene is TRBJ2-7, the V gene TRBV7-8, with D hard to call. Trimming took off 1 base at V and 2 bases at J, with 9 bases between the two ends. The CDR3 is made up of 14 amino acids. Germline V lookup: CDR1 SGHVS, CDR2 FQNEAQ. The CDR3: CASSLVDITYEQYF. For the CDR3, the DNA is TGTGCCAGCAGCTTAGTCGACATTACCTACGAGCAGTACTTC.